The rows below give T cell receptor beta chains drawn from one sample of a study of blood T cell repertoires in COVID-19. The assay was immunoSEQ multiplex PCR, and TCRdb's table has in-frame clones only and misses some. The sample has under 350,000 clones; around nine tenths are singletons. The sequencing sample was made of peripheral blood. The origin of the receptors is a middle-aged man with acute or convalescent COVID-19. The conserved cysteine and the conserved F or W are not part of the CDR3 here. Each record gives: V gene, CDR3 length, J gene, D gene, CDR3 protein. A D gene is named only where the DNA matches it firmly.

V: TRBV5-6
length: 14
J: TRBJ2-4
D: TRBD1
CDR3: ASSLRTSGQYNIQY

V: TRBV5-6
length: 9
J: TRBJ2-7
D: NA
CDR3: ASSLWAEQY

V: TRBV11-2
length: 13
J: TRBJ1-6
D: NA
CDR3: ASSLVQGPNSPLH

V: TRBV5-1
length: 13
J: TRBJ1-4
D: NA
CDR3: ASSLGTVVNEKLF

V: TRBV4-1
length: 15
J: TRBJ2-3
D: TRBD2
CDR3: ASSRSGGVPPEDTQY

V: TRBV5-6
length: 14
J: TRBJ2-6
D: TRBD1
CDR3: ASSAHRGSGANVLT

V: TRBV5-5
length: 11
J: TRBJ1-2
D: TRBD1
CDR3: ASSQTGSRGYT

V: TRBV9
length: 15
J: TRBJ2-3
D: TRBD2
CDR3: ASSFTSGGVRTDTQY

V: TRBV5-1
length: 13
J: TRBJ1-1
D: TRBD1
CDR3: ASSVWTGISTEAF

V: TRBV3-1/TRBV3-2
length: 11
J: TRBJ1-2
D: TRBD1
CDR3: ASSQGDRRGYT

V: TRBV15
length: 13
J: TRBJ1-3
D: NA
CDR3: ATGHLSAGGEAIY

V: TRBV19
length: 15
J: TRBJ2-1
D: TRBD1
CDR3: ASSWEGDRATYNEQF

V: TRBV30
length: 11
J: TRBJ1-2
D: TRBD1
CDR3: AWSSDRGQGYT

V: TRBV15
length: 13
J: TRBJ1-2
D: TRBD1
CDR3: ATSRDRDSLYGYT

V: TRBV6-5
length: 12
J: TRBJ2-1
D: NA
CDR3: ASSFFQTGGEQF

V: TRBV11-2
length: 14
J: TRBJ1-4
D: NA
CDR3: ASSSEWGPTNEKLF

V: TRBV2
length: 11
J: TRBJ1-1
D: TRBD1
CDR3: ASIDREATEAF

V: TRBV5-1
length: 12
J: TRBJ2-3
D: NA
CDR3: ASMAVVGTDTQY

V: TRBV3-1/TRBV3-2
length: 11
J: TRBJ2-3
D: NA
CDR3: ASSRRGGDTQY

V: TRBV24-1
length: 13
J: TRBJ2-1
D: NA
CDR3: ATSGGGAVYNEQF

V: TRBV7-2
length: 17
J: TRBJ2-3
D: NA
CDR3: ASSVGITGRRGVPDTQY

V: TRBV20-1
length: 9
J: TRBJ2-7
D: TRBD2
CDR3: SASGGAWQY